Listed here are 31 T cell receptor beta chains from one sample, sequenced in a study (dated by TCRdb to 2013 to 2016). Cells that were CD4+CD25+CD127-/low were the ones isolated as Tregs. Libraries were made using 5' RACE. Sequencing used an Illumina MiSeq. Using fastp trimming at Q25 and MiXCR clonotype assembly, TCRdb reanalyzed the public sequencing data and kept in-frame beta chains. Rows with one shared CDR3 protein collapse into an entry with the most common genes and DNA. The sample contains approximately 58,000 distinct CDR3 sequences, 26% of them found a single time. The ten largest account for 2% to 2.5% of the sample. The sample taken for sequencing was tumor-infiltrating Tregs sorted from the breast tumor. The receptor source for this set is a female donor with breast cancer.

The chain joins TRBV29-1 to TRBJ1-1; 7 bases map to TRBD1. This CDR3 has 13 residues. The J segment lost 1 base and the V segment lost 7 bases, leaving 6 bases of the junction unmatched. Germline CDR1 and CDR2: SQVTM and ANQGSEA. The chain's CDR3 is CSAQDRKNTEAFF. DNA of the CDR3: TGCAGCGCCCAGGACAGGAAGAACACTGAAGCTTTCTTT.

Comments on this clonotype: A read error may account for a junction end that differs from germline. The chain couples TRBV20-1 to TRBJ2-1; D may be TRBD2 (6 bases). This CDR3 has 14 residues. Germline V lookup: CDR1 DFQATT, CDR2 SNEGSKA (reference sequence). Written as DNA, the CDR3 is TGCAGTGCCAGCTCCCCGGGAGTCTACAATGAGCGGTTCTTC. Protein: CSASSPGVYNERFF.

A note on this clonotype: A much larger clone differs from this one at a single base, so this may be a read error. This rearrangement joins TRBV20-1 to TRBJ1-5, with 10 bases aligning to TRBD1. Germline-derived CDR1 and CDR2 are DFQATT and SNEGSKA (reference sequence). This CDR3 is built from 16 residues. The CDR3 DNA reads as TGCAGTGCTAGAGATATCCGACAGGGGGCGAATCAGCACCAGCATTTT. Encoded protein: CSARDIRQGANQHQHF.

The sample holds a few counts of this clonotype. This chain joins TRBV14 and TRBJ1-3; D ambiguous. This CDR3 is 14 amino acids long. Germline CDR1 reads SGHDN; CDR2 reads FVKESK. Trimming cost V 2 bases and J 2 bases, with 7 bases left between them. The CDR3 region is CASSQPRTGNTIYF. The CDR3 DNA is TGTGCCAGCAGCCAACCCAGGACTGGAAACACCATATATTTT.

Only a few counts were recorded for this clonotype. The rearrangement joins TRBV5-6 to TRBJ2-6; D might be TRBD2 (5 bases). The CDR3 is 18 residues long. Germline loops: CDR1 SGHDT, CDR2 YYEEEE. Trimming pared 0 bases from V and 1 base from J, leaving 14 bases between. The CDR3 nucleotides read TGTGCCAGCAGCTTGGGGGAGACTCGCCCGTCTGGGGCCAACGTCCTGACTTTC. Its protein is CASSLGETRPSGANVLTF.

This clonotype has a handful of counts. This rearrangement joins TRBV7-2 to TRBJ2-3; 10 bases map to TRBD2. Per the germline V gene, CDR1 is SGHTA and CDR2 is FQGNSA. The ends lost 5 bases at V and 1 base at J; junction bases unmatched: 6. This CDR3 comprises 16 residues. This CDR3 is CASSPTLAGGTDTQYF. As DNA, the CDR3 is TGTGCCAGCAGCCCAACTCTAGCGGGAGGCACAGATACGCAGTATTTT.

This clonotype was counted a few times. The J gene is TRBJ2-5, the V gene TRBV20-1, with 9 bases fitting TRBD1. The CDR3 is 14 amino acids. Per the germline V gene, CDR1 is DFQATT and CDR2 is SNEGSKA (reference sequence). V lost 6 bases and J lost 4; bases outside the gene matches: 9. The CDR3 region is CSALGQGGVETQYF. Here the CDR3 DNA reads TGCAGTGCCCTGGGACAGGGTGGGGTAGAGACCCAGTACTTC.

The CDR3 reads CASKLGHYNSPLHF. The DNA of the CDR3 is TGTGCCAGCAAATTGGGGCATTATAATTCACCCCTCCACTTT. The chain combines TRBV6-5 with TRBJ1-6, with D perhaps matching TRBD1 (5 bases). Germline CDR1 MNHEY, CDR2 SVGAGI. Trimming stripped 7 bases from V and 4 bases from J, with 11 bases between. The CDR3 length is 14 residues.

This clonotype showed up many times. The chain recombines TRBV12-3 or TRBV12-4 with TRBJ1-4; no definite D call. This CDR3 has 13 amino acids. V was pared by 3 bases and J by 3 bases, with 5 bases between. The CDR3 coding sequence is TGTGCCAGCAGTTTCTTCCCTAATGAAAAACTGTTTTTT. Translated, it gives CASSFFPNEKLFF.

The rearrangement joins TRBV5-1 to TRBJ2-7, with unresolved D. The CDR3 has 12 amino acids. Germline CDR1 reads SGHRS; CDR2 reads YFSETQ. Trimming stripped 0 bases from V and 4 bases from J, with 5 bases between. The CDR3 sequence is CASSLEGYEQYF. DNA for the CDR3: TGCGCCAGCAGCTTGGAGGGTTACGAGCAGTACTTC.

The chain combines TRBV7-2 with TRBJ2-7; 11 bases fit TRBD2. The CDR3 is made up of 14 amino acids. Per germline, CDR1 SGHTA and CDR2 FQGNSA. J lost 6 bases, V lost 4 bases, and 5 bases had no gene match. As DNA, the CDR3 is TGTGCCAGCAGCTATAGCGGGGGGGCCTCCGAGCAGTACTTC. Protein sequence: CASSYSGGASEQYF.

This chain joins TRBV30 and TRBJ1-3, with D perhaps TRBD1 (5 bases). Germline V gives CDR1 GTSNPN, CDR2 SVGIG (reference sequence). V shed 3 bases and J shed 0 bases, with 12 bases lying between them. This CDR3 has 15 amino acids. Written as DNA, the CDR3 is TGTGCCTGGAGCCCGGGACGGATCTCTGGAAACACCATATATTTT. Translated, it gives CAWSPGRISGNTIYF.

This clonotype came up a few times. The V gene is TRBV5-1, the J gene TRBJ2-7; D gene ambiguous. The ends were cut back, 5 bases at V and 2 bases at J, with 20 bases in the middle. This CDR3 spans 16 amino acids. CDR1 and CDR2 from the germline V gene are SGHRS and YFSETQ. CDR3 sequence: CASRTSGAASTYEQYF. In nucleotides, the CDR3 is TGCGCCAGCAGAACGTCCGGCGCGGCGAGCACCTACGAGCAGTACTTC.

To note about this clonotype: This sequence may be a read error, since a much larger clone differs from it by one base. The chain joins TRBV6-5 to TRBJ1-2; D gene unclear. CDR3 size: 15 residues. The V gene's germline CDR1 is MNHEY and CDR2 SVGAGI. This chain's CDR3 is CASSYSRRNRYDYTF. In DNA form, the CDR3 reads TGTGCCAGCAGTTACTCGAGACGGAACCGCTATGACTACACCTTC.

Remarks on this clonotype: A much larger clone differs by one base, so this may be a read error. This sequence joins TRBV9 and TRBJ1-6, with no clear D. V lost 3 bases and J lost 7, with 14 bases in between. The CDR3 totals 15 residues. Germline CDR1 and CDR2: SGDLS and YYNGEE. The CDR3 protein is CASSGTGRENSPLHF. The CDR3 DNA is TGTGCCAGCAGCGGCACCGGGAGGGAGAATTCACCCCTCCACTTT.

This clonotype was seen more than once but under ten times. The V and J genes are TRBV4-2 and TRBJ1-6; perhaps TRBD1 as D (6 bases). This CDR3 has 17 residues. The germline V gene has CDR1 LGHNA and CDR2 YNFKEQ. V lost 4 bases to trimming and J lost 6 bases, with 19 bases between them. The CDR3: CASSLHQAKGGNSPLHF. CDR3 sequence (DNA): TGTGCCAGCAGCCTACATCAGGCCAAGGGGGGTAATTCACCCCTCCACTTT.

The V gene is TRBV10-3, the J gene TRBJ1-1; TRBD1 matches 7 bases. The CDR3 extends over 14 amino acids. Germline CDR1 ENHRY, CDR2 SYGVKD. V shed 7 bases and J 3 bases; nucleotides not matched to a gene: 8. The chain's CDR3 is CAIMETGRDTEAFF. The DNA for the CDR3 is TGTGCCATCATGGAGACAGGGCGGGACACTGAAGCTTTCTTT.

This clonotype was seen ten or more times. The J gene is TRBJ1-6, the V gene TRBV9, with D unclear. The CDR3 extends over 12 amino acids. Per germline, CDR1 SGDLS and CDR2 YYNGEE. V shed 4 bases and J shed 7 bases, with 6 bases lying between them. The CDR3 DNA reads TGTGCCAGCAGCCCTCCCAATTCACCCCTCCACTTT. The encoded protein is CASSPPNSPLHF.

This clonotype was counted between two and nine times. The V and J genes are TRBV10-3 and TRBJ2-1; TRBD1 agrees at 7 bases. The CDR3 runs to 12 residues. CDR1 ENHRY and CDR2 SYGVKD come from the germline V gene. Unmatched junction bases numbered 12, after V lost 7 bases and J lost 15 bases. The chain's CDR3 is CAIMGQSDVRFF. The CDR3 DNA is TGTGCCATCATGGGACAGAGCGATGTTCGGTTCTTC.

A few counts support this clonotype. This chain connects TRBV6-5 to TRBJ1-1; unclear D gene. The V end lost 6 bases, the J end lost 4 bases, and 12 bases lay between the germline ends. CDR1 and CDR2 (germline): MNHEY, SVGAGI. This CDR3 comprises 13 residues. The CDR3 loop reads CASRGRAGTEAFF. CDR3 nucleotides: TGTGCCAGCAGAGGACGGGCTGGCACTGAAGCTTTCTTT.

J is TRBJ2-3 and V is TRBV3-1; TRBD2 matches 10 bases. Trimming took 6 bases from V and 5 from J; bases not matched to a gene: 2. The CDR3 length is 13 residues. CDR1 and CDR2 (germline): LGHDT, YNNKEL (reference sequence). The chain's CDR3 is CASRAGGLDTQYF. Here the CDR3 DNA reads TGTGCCAGCAGAGCGGGGGGGCTAGATACGCAGTATTTT.

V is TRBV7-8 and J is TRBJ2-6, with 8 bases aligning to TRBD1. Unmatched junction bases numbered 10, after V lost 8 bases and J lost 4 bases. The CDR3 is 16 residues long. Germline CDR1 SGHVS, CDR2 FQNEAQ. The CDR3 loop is CASGLRTGTGANVLTF. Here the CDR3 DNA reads TGTGCCAGCGGCCTCCGGACAGGGACAGGGGCCAACGTCCTGACTTTC.

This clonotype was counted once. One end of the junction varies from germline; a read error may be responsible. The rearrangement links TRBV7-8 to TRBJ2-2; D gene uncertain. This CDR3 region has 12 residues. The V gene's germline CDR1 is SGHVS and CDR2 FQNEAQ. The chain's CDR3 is CASRLSAGELFF. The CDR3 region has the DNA TGTGCCAGCCGCTTGAGTGCGGGGGAGCTGTTTTTT.

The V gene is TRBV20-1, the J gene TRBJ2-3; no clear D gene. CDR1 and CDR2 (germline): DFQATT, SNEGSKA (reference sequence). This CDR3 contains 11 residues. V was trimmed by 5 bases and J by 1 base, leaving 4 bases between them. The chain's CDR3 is CSAGGTDTQYF. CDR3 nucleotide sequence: TGCAGTGCTGGGGGCACAGATACGCAGTATTTT.

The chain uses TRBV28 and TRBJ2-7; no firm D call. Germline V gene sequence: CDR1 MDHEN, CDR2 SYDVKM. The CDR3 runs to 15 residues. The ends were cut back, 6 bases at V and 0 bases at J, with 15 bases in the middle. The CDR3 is CASRPPGSSSYEQYF. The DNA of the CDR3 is TGTGCCAGCAGACCGCCCGGTTCTAGCTCCTACGAGCAGTACTTC.

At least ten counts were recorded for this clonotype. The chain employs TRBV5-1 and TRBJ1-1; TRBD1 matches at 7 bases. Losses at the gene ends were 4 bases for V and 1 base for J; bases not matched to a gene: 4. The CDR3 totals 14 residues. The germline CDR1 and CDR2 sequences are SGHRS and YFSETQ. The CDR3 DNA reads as TGCGCCAGCAGCCGAGACAGGGCGAACACTGAAGCTTTCTTT. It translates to CASSRDRANTEAFF.

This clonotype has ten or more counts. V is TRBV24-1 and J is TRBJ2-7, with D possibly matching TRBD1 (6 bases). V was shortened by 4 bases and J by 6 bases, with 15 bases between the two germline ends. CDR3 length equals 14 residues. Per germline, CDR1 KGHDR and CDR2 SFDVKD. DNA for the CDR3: TGTGCCACCAGTGACCACTATAAGACAGGCGAGCAGTACTTC. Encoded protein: CATSDHYKTGEQYF.

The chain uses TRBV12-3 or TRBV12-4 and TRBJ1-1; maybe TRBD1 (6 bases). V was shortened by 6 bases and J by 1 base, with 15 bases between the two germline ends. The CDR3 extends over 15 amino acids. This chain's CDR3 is CASSRYQGKNTEAFF. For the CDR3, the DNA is TGTGCCAGCAGCCGATATCAGGGGAAGAACACTGAAGCTTTCTTT.

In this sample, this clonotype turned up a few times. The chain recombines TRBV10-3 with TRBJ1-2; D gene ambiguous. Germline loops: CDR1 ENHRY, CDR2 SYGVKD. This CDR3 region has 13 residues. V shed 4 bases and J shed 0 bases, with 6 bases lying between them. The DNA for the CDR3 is TGTGCCATCAGTGGCCAAACTAACTATGGCTACACCTTC. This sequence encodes CAISGQTNYGYTF.

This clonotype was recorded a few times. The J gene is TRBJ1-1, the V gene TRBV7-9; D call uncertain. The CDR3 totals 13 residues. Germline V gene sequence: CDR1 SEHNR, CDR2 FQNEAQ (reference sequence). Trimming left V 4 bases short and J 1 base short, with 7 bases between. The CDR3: CASSYAGNTEAFF. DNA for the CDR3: TGTGCCAGCAGCTACGCAGGGAACACTGAAGCTTTCTTT. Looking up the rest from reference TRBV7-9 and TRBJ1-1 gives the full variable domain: DTGVSQNPRHKITKRGQNVTFRCDPISEHNRLYWYRQTLGQGPEFLTYFQNEAQLEKSRLLSDRFSAERPKGSFSTLEIQRTEQGDSAMYLCASSYAGNTEAFFGQGTRLTVV.

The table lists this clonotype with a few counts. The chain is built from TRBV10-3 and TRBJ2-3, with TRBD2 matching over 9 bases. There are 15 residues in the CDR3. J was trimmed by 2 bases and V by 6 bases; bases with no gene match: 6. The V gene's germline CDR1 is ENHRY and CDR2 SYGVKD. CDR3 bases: TGTGCCATCAGCCTAGCGGGGTCCGACACAGATACGCAGTATTTT. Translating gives CAISLAGSDTDTQYF.